What follows are 9 T cell receptor beta chains derived from one specimen sequenced in a study of shared clonotypes between healthy human individuals. TCRdb's copy holds only in-frame clones and misses some; the assay was immunoSEQ multiplex PCR. This sample has over a million clones; 75% to 85% occur once, and the top ten carry under 0.65%. The sample consisted of memory CD4+ T cells from PBMCs. The sample's subset: CD45RA-negative fraction. Receptors originate from a young man in good health. Some clones in this sample may be carry-over from other donors' samples.

This clone appeared a single time. The V gene is TRBV28, the J gene TRBJ2-7, with 8 bases identical to TRBD1. Looked up from germline, CDR1 is MDHEN and CDR2 is SYDVKM. V lost 3 bases and J lost 6; bases outside the gene matches: 7. The CDR3 consists of 14 residues. The CDR3 loop is CASSLPGGMGEQYF. CDR3 nucleotides: TGTGCCAGCAGTTTGCCAGGGGGCATGGGCGAGCAGTACTTC.

This clone was counted a few times. Sequence at one end of the junction differs from germline and may be a read error. This rearrangement joins TRBV10-1 to TRBJ1-2; D is ambiguous. CDR1 and CDR2 (germline): WNHNN, SYGVQD (reference sequence). This CDR3 is built from 13 residues. CDR3 bases: TGCGCCACCAGTGATTCGAGAGCGGGGGGCTACACCTTC. Its translation is CATSDSRAGGYTF.

This clone was observed a handful of times. This sequence joins TRBV29-1 and TRBJ1-2; possibly TRBD1 for D (6 bases). Germline V CDR1 and CDR2: SQVTM, ANQGSEA. Trimming cost V 7 bases and J 4 bases, with 16 bases left between them. This CDR3 is built from 13 residues. This CDR3 is CSGQRGPSYGYTF. CDR3 nucleotides: TGCAGCGGCCAACGGGGGCCCTCCTATGGCTACACCTTC.

The chain couples TRBV29-1 to TRBJ1-2; tentatively, D is TRBD1 (5 bases). The CDR3 is made up of 10 amino acids. Germline loops: CDR1 SQVTM, CDR2 ANQGSEA. V was shortened by 5 bases and J by 8 bases, with 9 bases between the two germline ends. The CDR3: CSVLRGGYTF. The CDR3 DNA reads as TGCAGCGTTCTCCGGGGGGGCTACACCTTC.

This clone was seen just once. This chain links TRBV7-9 with TRBJ2-7; D tentatively reads TRBD1 or TRBD2 (5 bases each). From germline, CDR1 is SEHNR and CDR2 FQNEAQ (reference sequence). CDR3 length equals 15 residues. Trimming removed 9 bases at V and 6 bases at J, with 24 bases between. CDR3 region: CARFSLPGRVGEQYF. The CDR3, as DNA: TGTGCCAGATTTTCCCTCCCGGGGCGCGTCGGCGAGCAGTACTTC. Full variable domain (outside the CDR3, taken from reference TRBV7-9 and TRBJ2-7): DTGVSQNPRHKITKRGQNVTFRCDPISEHNRLYWYRQTLGQGPEFLTYFQNEAQLEKSRLLSDRFSAERPKGSFSTLEIQRTEQGDSAMYLCARFSLPGRVGEQYFGPGTRLTVT.

This clone was counted only a few times. The rearrangement links TRBV2 to TRBJ1-4; TRBD1 agrees at 7 bases. The germline gives CDR1 SNHLY, CDR2 FYNNEI. The CDR3 spans 15 residues. V lost 3 bases, J lost 6 bases, and 7 bases stayed unmatched. CDR3 sequence (DNA): TGTGCCAGCAGTGATAGAGGGACAGCCGATGAAAAACTGTTTTTT. Amino acids: CASSDRGTADEKLFF.

This clone was seen only a few times. The chain combines TRBV28 with TRBJ1-2; the match to TRBD1 covers 9 bases. Looked up from germline, CDR1 is MDHEN and CDR2 is SYDVKM. The CDR3 covers 14 residues. J was trimmed by 1 base and V by 6 bases; bases with no gene match: 3. CDR3 region: CASRQTGGNYGYTF. As DNA, the CDR3 is TGTGCCAGCAGGCAGACAGGGGGTAACTATGGCTACACCTTC.

The rearrangement links TRBV2 to TRBJ2-3; 9 nucleotides agree with TRBD1. This CDR3 is 14 amino acids long. Germline V gene data show CDR1 as SNHLY and CDR2 as FYNNEI. The V and J ends lost 7 bases and 6 bases, in that order; junction bases with no gene match: 8. This CDR3 reads CASTPGQGRDTQYF. The CDR3 DNA sequence: TGTGCCAGCACCCCCGGACAGGGGCGCGATACGCAGTATTTT.

V usage is TRBV25-1 and J usage is TRBJ1-1, with TRBD1 as a possible D gene (5 bases). CDR1 MGHDK and CDR2 SYGVNS come from the germline V gene. V gave up 2 bases and J gave up 3 bases, with 16 bases separating them. This CDR3 region has 16 residues. CDR3 DNA: TGTGCCAGCAGTGAAATAGGAGTGGGGCAGGACACTGAAGCTTTCTTT. Translated: CASSEIGVGQDTEAFF.